These T cell receptor beta chains were read from a single sample in a study of cytomegalovirus exposure and HLA in healthy donors. Profiled with immunoSEQ multiplex PCR; TCRdb holds only in-frame clones, not every one. The table records about 210,000 clones, roughly 80% of them present only once. Sequenced material: PBMCs. The source of these receptors is a man aged 40-49 years in good health and CMV-seropositive. CDR3s leave out the opening cysteine and the closing phenylalanine or tryptophan.

V	J	CDR3
TRBV15	TRBJ2-3	ATDGTSGRAVSTDTQY
TRBV7-6	TRBJ2-3	ASSLGTGGFADTQY
TRBV27	TRBJ1-2	ASSLSSWDRGYGYT
TRBV12-5	TRBJ2-7	ASGLRISGRIEQY
TRBV29-1	TRBJ1-4	SAAIAGVEKLF
TRBV7-9	TRBJ2-7	ASSPLQGGTYEQY
TRBV11-1	TRBJ2-7	ASSLARAYSYEQY
TRBV19	TRBJ1-5	ASSRVGDQPQH
TRBV5-1	TRBJ2-7	ASSLAGSSNEQY
TRBV6-5	TRBJ2-6	ATGQAISGANVLT
TRBV27	TRBJ2-1	ASTSLAGPYNEQF
TRBV5-5	TRBJ1-5	ASTPRAQSGQPQH
TRBV7-3	TRBJ2-2	ASSLYQGVSGELF
TRBV2	TRBJ2-1	ASAEVNEQF
TRBV6-5	TRBJ2-7	ASSYSGLSSYEQY
TRBV7-8	TRBJ1-4	ASSLAPWTGSNEKLF
TRBV5-4	TRBJ2-7	ASSFQLQGDEQY
TRBV7-8	TRBJ1-3	ASSQGTGSGNTIY
TRBV18	TRBJ1-5	ASSPKVIAPGDGNQPQH
TRBV11-3	TRBJ2-5	ASSLGVAGDISGETQY
TRBV10-3	TRBJ2-2	AARVAGGTGELF
TRBV15	TRBJ2-7	ATSRELGGWGLASSYEQY
TRBV5-1	TRBJ2-2	ASSYTIGGTGELF
TRBV6-5	TRBJ2-1	ASAQGSSYNEQF
TRBV15	TRBJ1-2	ATSRGGEASGYGYT
TRBV7-8	TRBJ1-1	ASSLVQGALNTEAF
TRBV6-5	TRBJ2-2	ASSYVAGGHGELF
TRBV6-1	TRBJ1-2	ANSEGRGRNYGYT
TRBV6-5	TRBJ2-3	ASSLRVHYTDTQY
TRBV10-3	TRBJ2-2	AISVETGTGELF
TRBV6-6	TRBJ2-1	ASSRTSGSSYNEQF
TRBV4-2	TRBJ1-5	ASSQQDSGTGAFQPQH
TRBV4-1	TRBJ1-5	ASSQEGDTSNQPQH
TRBV4-2	TRBJ1-2	ASSPGGRGQPSYGYT
TRBV6-1	TRBJ2-7	ASSGRGGGPGVYEQY
TRBV10-1	.	ASSESGGMHPYEQY
TRBV27	TRBJ2-7	ASSSDTKGNEQY
TRBV5-1	TRBJ1-5	ASSLGELSNQPQH
TRBV9	TRBJ2-2	ASSVVGGTGELF
TRBV21-1	TRBJ1-2	ASSKNRGPFYGYT
TRBV7-9	TRBJ2-2	ASSPPGELF
TRBV7-9	TRBJ2-5	ASRRAGGEETQY
TRBV2	TRBJ2-5	ASSYRDREETQY
TRBV7-9	TRBJ2-3	ASSKDGLTDTQY
TRBV2	TRBJ1-1	ASSEGAFKTF
TRBV5-1	TRBJ2-7	ASSIGTGAYEQY
TRBV7-2	TRBJ2-7	ASSLGQGMFYEQY
TRBV4-3	.	ASSQTDREIHEQY
TRBV4-1	TRBJ1-6	ASSQDEGVLSYNSPLH
TRBV2	TRBJ2-7	ASGPSAGGPYEQY
TRBV30	TRBJ2-1	AWSLGQGSSYNEQF
TRBV2	TRBJ1-1	ASGTGITEAF
TRBV5-1	TRBJ1-5	ASSFSLTRDRGNQPQH
TRBV19	TRBJ1-5	ASSTTGGFNQPQH